The 4 T cell receptor beta chains listed next were all sequenced from one sample in a study of blood T cell repertoires in COVID-19. TCRdb's table, derived via immunoSEQ multiplex PCR, lists solely in-frame clones and lacks some. The sample records about 69,000 clones, just over 90% being singletons. Sequencing used peripheral blood. The origin of the receptors is a woman aged 18-29 years with acute or convalescent COVID-19.

The V gene is TRBV11-2, the J gene TRBJ2-7, with D possibly TRBD2 on 5 matching bases. CDR1 SGHAT and CDR2 FQNNGV come from the germline V gene. V was trimmed by 5 bases and J by 5 bases, leaving 10 bases between them. CDR3 size: 12 residues. The CDR3 here is CASSPGVHEQYF. The DNA for the CDR3 is TGTGCCAGCAGCCCCGGGGTCCACGAGCAGTACTTC.

This chain links TRBV6-5 with TRBJ1-1, with a tentative D call TRBD1 (6 bases). Between the trimmed V and J ends, which lost 2 bases and 0 bases, there was a span of 13 bases. The germline CDR1 and CDR2 sequences are MNHEY and SVGAGI. The CDR3 is 16 residues long. The CDR3 protein is CASSYRDRLLNTEAFF. The CDR3, as DNA: TGTGCCAGCAGTTACCGCGACAGGCTCTTGAACACTGAAGCTTTCTTT.

The rearrangement joins TRBV5-1 to TRBJ1-3; D possibly corresponds to TRBD1 (6 bases). The CDR3 has 15 amino acids. Germline values: CDR1 SGHRS, CDR2 YFSETQ. Between the trimmed V and J ends, which lost 4 bases and 0 bases, there was a span of 11 bases. DNA of the CDR3: TGCGCCAGCAGCCCCGGACAGACCTCTGGAAACACCATATATTTT. It encodes CASSPGQTSGNTIYF.

The chain employs TRBV5-1 and TRBJ2-3; 7 positions agree with TRBD2. J was trimmed by 3 bases and V by 4 bases; bases with no gene match: 5. Germline-derived CDR1 and CDR2 are SGHRS and YFSETQ. The CDR3 spans 14 residues. This CDR3 reads CASSPSGDTDTQYF. DNA for the CDR3: TGCGCCAGCAGCCCGAGCGGGGATACAGATACGCAGTATTTT.